The rows below give T cell receptor beta chains drawn from one sample of a study of human T cells and chemical hapten exposure. TCRdb processed the RACE reads anew with MiXCR; each CDR3 protein has one entry. Among under 130,000 distinct CDR3 sequences listed, 30% to 35% were seen once. The sample here was whole blood, taken in connection with sensitization to the hapten diphenylcyclopropenone (DPC). The receptor source for this set is a man aged 40-49 years with alopecia areata. Some clones in this sample may be carry-over from other donors' samples. Both conserved end residues are part of each CDR3. A D gene is named only where the DNA matches it firmly. The size field is filled for only some rows; it gives once, few, many or a size class.

cdr3_length j_call v_call d_call clone_size cdr3_nt cdr3_aa
17 TRBJ2-3 TRBV20-1 TRBD2 . TGCAGTGCTAGGACCCCTTGGACTAGCGGGAGCACAGATACGCAGTATTTT CSARTPWTSGSTDTQYF
12 TRBJ1-2 TRBV19 . few TGTGCCAGTAGTGCGCGACAGGACATCTACACCTTC CASSARQDIYTF
16 TRBJ2-6 TRBV27 . . TGTGCCAGCAGTTCTCGCATGTTCTCTGGGGCCAACGTCCTGACTTTC CASSSRMFSGANVLTF
12 TRBJ1-3 TRBV3-1 . . TGTGCCAGCGGCAGCTCTGGAAACACCATATATTTT CASGSSGNTIYF
14 TRBJ2-1 TRBV20-1 TRBD2 . TGCAGTGCTGGAGCGGGAGTCAGGTTCAATGAGCAGTTCTTC CSAGAGVRFNEQFF
14 TRBJ2-7 TRBV7-9 . once TGTGCCAGCACCCCCGGACAGACCCCCCGCGAGCAGTACTTC CASTPGQTPREQYF
15 TRBJ2-1 TRBV14 . . TGTGCCAGCAGCCAAGACCTGGGGGCGAGGAATGAGCAGTTCTTC CASSQDLGARNEQFF
15 TRBJ2-1 TRBV11-2 . . TGTGCCAGCAGCTTAACGGGTCCCCGGTACAATGAGCAGTTCTTC CASSLTGPRYNEQFF
13 TRBJ2-5 TRBV7-2 . few TGTGCCAGCAGCTTAGTAGTATCCGAGACCCAGTACTTC CASSLVVSETQYF
14 TRBJ2-3 TRBV27 . . TGTGCCAGCAGTTTAGGTTGGGGCCCAGATACGCAGTATTTT CASSLGWGPDTQYF
16 TRBJ2-1 TRBV2 TRBD2 . TGTGCCAGCAGTGAAAGTAGGACTAGGGCGACCAATGAGCAGTTCTTC CASSESRTRATNEQFF
16 TRBJ2-1 TRBV6-2/TRBV6-3 . . TGTGCCAGCAGTTACACCCGGACAAACGCGCACAATGAGCAGTTCTTC CASSYTRTNAHNEQFF
16 TRBJ2-1 TRBV24-1 . . TGTGCCACCAGTGATTTCCTCGACAGCCAGGTCAATGAGCAGTTCTTC CATSDFLDSQVNEQFF
15 TRBJ1-5 TRBV15 . . TGTGCCACCAGCAATCACCAGGGCAGGAGCCAGCCCCAGCATTTT CATSNHQGRSQPQHF
13 TRBJ1-2 TRBV30 TRBD1 . TGTGCCTGGAGCACAGGGGAGGTTCTTGGCTACACCTTC CAWSTGEVLGYTF
14 TRBJ2-1 TRBV7-2 . . TGTGCCAGCAGCCCTCCGACTAGATTGAGAGCGCAGTTCTTC CASSPPTRLRAQFF
17 TRBJ2-1 TRBV13 TRBD2 few TGTGCCAGCAGCCGCCACCAGGGACTAGCGGGAGGGAATGAGCAGTTCTTC CASSRHQGLAGGNEQFF
14 TRBJ1-1 TRBV5-6 . . TGTGCCAGCAGCTTGGTCCATCAGAACACTGAAGCTTTCTTT CASSLVHQNTEAFF
15 TRBJ2-3 TRBV12-3/TRBV12-4 . many TGTGCCAGCAGCGATAAACCGGACAGCACAGATACGCAGTATTTT CASSDKPDSTDTQYF
15 TRBJ2-3 TRBV24-1 TRBD1 few TGTGCCACCAGTCGAACAGGGGCCGCCACAGATACGCAGTATTTT CATSRTGAATDTQYF
16 TRBJ2-1 TRBV6-5 . . TGTGCCAGCAGTTCCCAGGGGGGGGTCGCCTACAATGAGCAGTTCTTC CASSSQGGVAYNEQFF
16 TRBJ1-1 TRBV4-1 TRBD1 . TGCGCCAGCAGCCTAAGCACCGGGACAGCGTGGACTGAAGCTTTCTTT CASSLSTGTAWTEAFF
13 TRBJ1-2 TRBV7-2 TRBD1 . TGTGCCAGCAGGGGAAACGGACAGGGGGGATCCACCTTC CASRGNGQGGSTF
15 TRBJ1-5 TRBV5-8 TRBD1 . TGTGCCAGCAGCTTGGAGGGGGCTCGCAATCAGCCCCAGCATTTT CASSLEGARNQPQHF
13 TRBJ2-1 TRBV20-1 . . TGCAGTGCTGTTCGAGAACCAGGAGGTGAGCAGTTCTTC CSAVREPGGEQFF
13 TRBJ2-7 TRBV20-1 . few TGCAGCCCGAGGGACCGGGACTCCTACGAGCAGTACTTC CSPRDRDSYEQYF
16 TRBJ2-3 TRBV7-9 TRBD2 . TGTGCCAGCAGCCGACGGACTAGTTTGGAGGCAGATACGCAGTATTTT CASSRRTSLEADTQYF
18 TRBJ1-2 TRBV10-3 . . TGTGCCATCAGTGTAACACTGGTCGAAAGCTCCAATTTCTATGGCTACACCTTC CAISVTLVESSNFYGYTF
17 TRBJ2-1 TRBV4-1 TRBD2 few TGCGCCAGCAGCCCATTTAGCGGGAGAGGGACCTACAATGAGCAGTTCTTC CASSPFSGRGTYNEQFF
15 TRBJ2-1 TRBV6-2/TRBV6-3 . . TGTGCCAGCAGTTTGGGGTCCGCGATGGGGAATGAGCAGTTCTTC CASSLGSAMGNEQFF
13 TRBJ2-7 TRBV11-1 . . TGTGCCAGCAGCAACACAGGGACCTACGAGCAGTACTTC CASSNTGTYEQYF
14 TRBJ2-6 TRBV9 . few TGTGCCAGCAGCGTGTCAGGGAAGGGCAACGTCCTGACTTTC CASSVSGKGNVLTF
20 TRBJ2-2 TRBV7-2 TRBD2 few TGTGCCAGCAGCTTAGCCGCGACTAGCGGCCAGTTCGCGAACACCGGGGAGCTGTTTTTT CASSLAATSGQFANTGELFF
15 TRBJ2-1 TRBV29-1 . . TGCAGCGTTGTAGGGAGATCGGCCGAATACAATGAGCAGTTCTTC CSVVGRSAEYNEQFF
16 TRBJ1-1 TRBV6-5 . . TGTGCCAACAAGCCAAGGCGGGCAGGAGGGAACACTGAAGCTTTCTTT CANKPRRAGGNTEAFF
15 TRBJ1-1 TRBV4-3 TRBD1 . TGCGCCAGCAGCCCGTATAGACAGGGGCGGCCTGAAGCTTTCTTT CASSPYRQGRPEAFF
15 TRBJ2-7 TRBV6-1 TRBD1 . TGTGCCAGCATGCTCGAGCCGACAGGGACGTACGAGCAGTACTTC CASMLEPTGTYEQYF
12 TRBJ1-1 TRBV29-1 . few TGCAGCGTTGGGCAGAAGAACACTGAAGCTTTCTTT CSVGQKNTEAFF
14 TRBJ2-7 TRBV20-1 . few TGCAGTGTCCACGGGGAATCCGTAGGGCACGAGCAGTACTTC CSVHGESVGHEQYF
15 TRBJ2-3 TRBV7-2 . few TGTGCCAGCAGCAAACCGGAGGGCCAGACAGATACGCAGTATTTT CASSKPEGQTDTQYF
12 TRBJ2-3 TRBV29-1 . many TGCAGCGCAACCCCTAGCACAGATACGCAGTATTTT CSATPSTDTQYF
14 TRBJ2-6 TRBV28 . few TGTGCCAGCACCTCGCCTTCTGGGGCCAACGTCCTGACTTTC CASTSPSGANVLTF
13 TRBJ1-2 TRBV4-3 TRBD1 few TGCGCCAGCAGCCAGACAGGGGTCTATGGCTACACCTTC CASSQTGVYGYTF
15 TRBJ1-6 TRBV7-8 . . TGTGCCAGCAGCTTAGGTTCAGGGCAGCATTCACCCCTCCACTTT CASSLGSGQHSPLHF
12 TRBJ1-2 TRBV7-2 . few TGTGCCAGCAGCCCCGACAACTATGGCTACACCTTC CASSPDNYGYTF
13 TRBJ1-5 TRBV7-2 . . TGTGCCAGCTCGAGGACTTACAATCAGCCCCAGCATTTT CASSRTYNQPQHF
16 TRBJ2-2 TRBV29-1 TRBD2 . TGCAGCGTTGGACCCGGACTAGCGGGAGGTACCGGGGAGCTGTTTTTT CSVGPGLAGGTGELFF